This T cell receptor beta chain was profiled in a study of blood T cell repertoires in COVID-19 (dated by TCRdb to 2020 to 2022). Notes on the research overall: Collaborator samples came from the United States, Italy and Spain and covered acute and convalescent phases of COVID-19. The material from the prospective study consisted of cDNA or gDNA derived from T cells, B-cell-depleted T cells, or PBMCs. Deeply sampled blood TCRbeta repertoires from subjects exposed to, actively infected with, or recovered from COVID-19 were included in the dataset. The repertoires were made available in a free public database intended to serve as a resource for research on the immune response to SARS-CoV-2. Samples came from the ongoing ImmuneRACE study (first 160 participants) plus 1,254 subjects from 6 global collaborators. Nearly every sample came with metadata listing a de-identified subject ID, COVID-19 status, age in years and sex. Where HLA class I and class II types were available, the types were taken from metadata supplied by the sample provider, not from assay-based typing.

V sheds 5 bases and J sheds 0 bases, leaving 13 bases between their ends. The CDR1 and CDR2 encoded by the germline V gene are SGHAT and FQNNGV. Including the terminal cysteine and phenylalanine, the CDR3 comprises 15 residues. Just CDR3 DNA is preserved here, 45 bases in frame from base 1. With respect to this clone: It lacks a known antigen. The sample holds no much larger clone one base away, and base qualities are not on file.

What the work shows at the level of the full study, not this receptor alone: Clinical and demographic metadata were provided uncurated, with the amount varying by source and participant.

Each collaborating institution followed its own protocols to collect whole blood in K2EDTA tubes. For TCRbeta analysis, collaborators shipped samples as frozen whole blood, isolated PBMCs, or DNA extracted from either of those sample types. TCRbeta CDR3 regions were amplified from genomic DNA by means of the immunoSEQ Assay, a bias-controlled multiplex PCR. The original pipeline was this. Nucleated cell counts per sample were estimated from amplification of reference gene primers within the assay. Sequence reads were collapsed and filtered to measure the absolute abundance of every unique TCRbeta CDR3 rearrangement. For each sample, productive Simpson clonality was calculated by taking the square root of Simpson's diversity index across productive rearrangements. TCRdb obtained this table from immuneACCESS and retained in-frame rearrangements with V and J assigned. These tables miss some clones; where compared with another copy, unresolved V genes account for less than half of the shortfall, and the remainder is unexplained. V and J calls and clone size are copied from that table; D and trimming were computed from the DNA. The sample contains about 300,000 clones, 70% to 90% of them found a single time. The ten most abundant clones make up about 8.5% of the sample.

The source of this sequence is a man aged 18 to 30 with active or convalescent COVID-19. Specimen: peripheral blood. The V and J genes are TRBV11-2 and TRBJ1-1; a tentative D call is TRBD1 (6 bases match). CDR3 sequence: CASSPLGDMNTEAFF. The DNA reads TGTGCCAGCAGCCCGTTGGGGGACATGAACACTGAAGCTTTCTTT.